This is a list of T cell receptor beta chains from one sample in a study of shared clonotypes between healthy human individuals. The data were produced by immunoSEQ multiplex PCR, yet TCRdb's version contains in-frame clones alone and is incomplete. The sample lists some 2.1 million clones; 95% were seen once. Sequencing was performed on naive CD4+ T cells sorted from blood. All receptors come from a man aged 18 to 29 in good health. Each CDR3 is given with its conserved first and last residue.

v_call	cdr3_aa
TRBV6-6	CARGVFPSSEAFF
TRBV18	CASSPSTGANEQFF
TRBV5-5	CASSLSLNTGELFF
TRBV14	CASSQGGYGNEKLFF
TRBV6-1	CASSDGKKLALRTDTQYF
TRBV4-1	CASSPLAGAGKETQYF
TRBV5-1	CASSSPAIGGNQPQHF
TRBV2	CASSDLTGPLNEKLFF
TRBV10-3	CAISESLWGLPQPQHF
TRBV6-1	CASSPGGKQETQYF
TRBV4-1	CASSPRSNLNYGYTF
TRBV6-5	CASCSYNSPLHF
TRBV10-2	CASSEGRGTYNEQFF
TRBV30	CAPPGAVAKNIQYF
TRBV6-1	CASSTGLAGQPQHF
TRBV4-3	CASSQGTHPTETQYF
TRBV4-1	CASSQVIELAKNIQYF
TRBV27	CASSLSGTGSSYEQYF
TRBV28	CASVLSGGRYEQYF
TRBV27	CASTGGLNTEAFF
TRBV6-6	CASRWTGGYTDTQYF
TRBV28	CASTSYGTVSYEQYF
TRBV11-3	CASSRGPFYEQYF
TRBV7-9	CASSLGEYISYEQYF
TRBV4-1	CASSQVGNQPQHF
TRBV30	CAWSDRTIPFF
TRBV6-1	CASSAFDTGELFF
TRBV4-3	CASSRRTGESSYGYTF
TRBV4-1	CASSQEVAGATEAFF
TRBV2	CASLVSSGANVLTF
TRBV6-5	CASWARDSYNEQFF
TRBV5-1	CASGRDADSGNTIYF